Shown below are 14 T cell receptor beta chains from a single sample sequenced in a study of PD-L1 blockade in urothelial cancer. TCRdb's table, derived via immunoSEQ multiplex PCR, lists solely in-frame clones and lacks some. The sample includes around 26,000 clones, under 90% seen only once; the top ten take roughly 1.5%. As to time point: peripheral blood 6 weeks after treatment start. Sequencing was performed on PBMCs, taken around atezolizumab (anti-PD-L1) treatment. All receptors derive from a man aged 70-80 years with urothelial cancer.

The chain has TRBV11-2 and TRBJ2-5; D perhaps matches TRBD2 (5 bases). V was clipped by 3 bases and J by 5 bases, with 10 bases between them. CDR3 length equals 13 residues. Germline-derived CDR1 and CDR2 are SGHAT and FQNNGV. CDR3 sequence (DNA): TGTGCCAGCAGCTTCGGGATGGTGGAGACCCAGTACTTC. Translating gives CASSFGMVETQYF.

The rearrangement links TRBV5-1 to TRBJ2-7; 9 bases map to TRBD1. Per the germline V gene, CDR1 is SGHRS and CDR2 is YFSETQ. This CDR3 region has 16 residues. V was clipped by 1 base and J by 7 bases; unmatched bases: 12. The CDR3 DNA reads TGCGCCAGCAGCTTGACAGGGGGCGGGGGATATGGTGAGCAGTACTTC. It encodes CASSLTGGGGYGEQYF. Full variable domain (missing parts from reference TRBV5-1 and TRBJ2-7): KAGVTQTPRYLIKTRGQQVTLSCSPISGHRSVSWYQQTPGQGLQFLFEYFSETQRNKGNFPGRFSGRQFSNSRSEMNVSTLELGDSALYLCASSLTGGGGYGEQYFGPGTRLTVT.

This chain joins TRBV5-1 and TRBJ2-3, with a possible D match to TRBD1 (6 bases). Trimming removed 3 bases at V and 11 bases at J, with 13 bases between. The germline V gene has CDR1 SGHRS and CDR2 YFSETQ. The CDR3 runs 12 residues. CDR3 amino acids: CASSSRDNRQYF. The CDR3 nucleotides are TGCGCCAGCAGCTCCCGGGACAACAGGCAGTATTTT.

As DNA, the CDR3 is TGTGCCAGCGACAGGACGGGAGGGCCTCAAGAGACCCAGTACTTC. This codes for CASDRTGGPQETQYF. The rearrangement links TRBV7-3 to TRBJ2-5, with 8 bases aligning to TRBD2. With V trimmed by 8 bases and J by 2 bases, 10 bases remained unmatched. CDR1 is SGHTA and CDR2 is FQGTGA in the germline V gene. This CDR3 is 15 amino acids long.

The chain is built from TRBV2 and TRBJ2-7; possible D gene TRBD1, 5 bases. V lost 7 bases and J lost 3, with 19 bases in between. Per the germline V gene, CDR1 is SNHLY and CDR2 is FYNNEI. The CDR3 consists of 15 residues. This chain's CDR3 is CASISAGSLDYEQYF. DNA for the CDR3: TGTGCCAGCATTTCGGCAGGGTCCCTTGACTACGAGCAGTACTTC.

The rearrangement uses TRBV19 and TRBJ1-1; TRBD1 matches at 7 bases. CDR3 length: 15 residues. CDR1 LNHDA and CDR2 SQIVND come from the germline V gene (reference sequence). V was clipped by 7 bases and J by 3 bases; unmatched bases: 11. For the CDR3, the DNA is TGTGCCAGTAAAGTCCCCGGGACAGCACACACTGAAGCTTTCTTT. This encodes CASKVPGTAHTEAFF.

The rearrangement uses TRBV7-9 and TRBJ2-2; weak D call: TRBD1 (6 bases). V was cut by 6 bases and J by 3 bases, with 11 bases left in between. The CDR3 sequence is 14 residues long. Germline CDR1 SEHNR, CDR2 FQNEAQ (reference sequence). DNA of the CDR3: TGTGCCAGCAGGTCGGACAGTTACACCGGGGAGCTGTTTTTT. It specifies CASRSDSYTGELFF.

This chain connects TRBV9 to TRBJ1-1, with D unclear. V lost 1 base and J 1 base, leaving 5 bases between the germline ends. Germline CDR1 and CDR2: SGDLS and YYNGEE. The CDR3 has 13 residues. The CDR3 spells CASSVLENTEAFF. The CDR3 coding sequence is TGTGCCAGCAGCGTACTAGAGAACACTGAAGCTTTCTTT.

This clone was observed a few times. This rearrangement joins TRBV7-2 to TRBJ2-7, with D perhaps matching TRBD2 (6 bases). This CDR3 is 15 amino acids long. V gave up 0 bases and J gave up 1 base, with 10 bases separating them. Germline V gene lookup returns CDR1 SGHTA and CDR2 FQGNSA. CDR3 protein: CASSLAGGLSYEQYF. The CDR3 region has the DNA TGTGCCAGCAGCTTAGCGGGAGGATTATCCTACGAGCAGTACTTC.

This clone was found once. Here the CDR3 DNA reads TGCGCCAGCAGCCCGGGGGGGGCTAGCACAGATACGCAGTATTTT. Its protein product is CASSPGGASTDTQYF. This sequence joins TRBV4-3 and TRBJ2-3, with 8 bases fitting TRBD2. The CDR3 runs to 15 residues. CDR1 is LGHNA and CDR2 is YSLEER in the germline V gene. Losses at the gene ends were 4 bases for V and 0 bases for J; bases not matched to a gene: 3.

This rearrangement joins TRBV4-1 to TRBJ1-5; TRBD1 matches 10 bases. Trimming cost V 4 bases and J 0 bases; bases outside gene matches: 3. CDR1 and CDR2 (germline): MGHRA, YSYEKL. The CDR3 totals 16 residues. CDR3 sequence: CASSPGQGNSNQPQHF. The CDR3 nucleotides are TGCGCCAGCAGCCCGGGACAGGGGAATAGCAATCAGCCCCAGCATTTT.

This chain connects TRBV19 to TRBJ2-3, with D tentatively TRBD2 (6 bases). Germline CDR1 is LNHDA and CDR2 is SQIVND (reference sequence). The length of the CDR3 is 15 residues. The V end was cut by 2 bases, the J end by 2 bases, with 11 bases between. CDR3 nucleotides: TGTGCCAGTAGTATATTAGCGGAAGACACAGATACGCAGTATTTT. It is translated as CASSILAEDTDTQYF.

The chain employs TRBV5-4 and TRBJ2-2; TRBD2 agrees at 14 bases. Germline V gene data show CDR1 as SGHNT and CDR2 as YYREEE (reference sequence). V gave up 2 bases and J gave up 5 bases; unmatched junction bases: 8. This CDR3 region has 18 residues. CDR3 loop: CASSFGLAGGRGTGELFF. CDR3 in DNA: TGTGCCAGCAGCTTTGGACTAGCGGGAGGCCGGGGAACCGGGGAGCTGTTTTTT.

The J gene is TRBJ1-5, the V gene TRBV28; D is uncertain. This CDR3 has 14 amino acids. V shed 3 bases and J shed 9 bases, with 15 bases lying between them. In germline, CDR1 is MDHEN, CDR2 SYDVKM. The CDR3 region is CASSFARSPWPQHF. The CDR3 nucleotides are TGTGCCAGCAGTTTCGCTAGGAGCCCCTGGCCCCAGCATTTT.